This TCR beta chain was observed in a study of shared clonotypes between healthy human individuals. For the study at large: Each donor had three CD4 naive, three CD4 memory, two CD8 naive and one CD8 memory plate.

V lost 7 bases, J lost 7 bases, and 14 bases lay in between. The CDR3 has 13 residues. Germline CDR1 is LNHDA and CDR2 is SQIVND (reference sequence). Method: immunoSEQ multiplex PCR; TCRdb's copy keeps in-frame clones and lacks some. The top ten hold about 0.06% of the sample, which has approximately 530,000 clones, more than 95% seen once. CD4+ cells were split into CD45RA+ naive and CD45RA-negative memory subsets. The chain employs TRBV19 and TRBJ1-5, with a possible D match to TRBD1 (5 bases). This TCR came from a woman aged 25 to 39 in good health. The sample comprised naive CD4+ T cells sorted from blood. Subset defined: CD45RA+ positively selected. CDR3 nucleotides: TGTGCCAGTATGACGACAGTGGGACAGCCCCAGCATTTT. Its protein product is CASMTTVGQPQHF.